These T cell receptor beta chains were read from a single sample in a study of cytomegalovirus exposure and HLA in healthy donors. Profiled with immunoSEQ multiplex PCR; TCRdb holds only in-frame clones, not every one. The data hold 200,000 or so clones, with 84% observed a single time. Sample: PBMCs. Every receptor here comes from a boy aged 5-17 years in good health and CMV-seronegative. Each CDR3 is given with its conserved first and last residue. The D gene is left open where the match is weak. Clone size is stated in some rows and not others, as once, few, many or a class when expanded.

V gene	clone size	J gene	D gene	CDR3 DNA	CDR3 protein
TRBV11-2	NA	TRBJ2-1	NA	TGTGCCAGCAGCTTAAGTAGGTTCGGCGGGTTCAATGAGCAGTTCTTC	CASSLSRFGGFNEQFF
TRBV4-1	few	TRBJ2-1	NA	TGCGCCAGCAGCCAAGACGCTAGGGGATACAATGAGCAGTTCTTC	CASSQDARGYNEQFF
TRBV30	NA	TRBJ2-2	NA	TGTGCCTGGAGAAATGCGGTAATCACCGGGGAGCTGTTTTTT	CAWRNAVITGELFF
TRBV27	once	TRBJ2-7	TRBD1	TGTGCCAGCAGTTTACTAGGACAGGTGGGCTACGAGCAGTACTTC	CASSLLGQVGYEQYF
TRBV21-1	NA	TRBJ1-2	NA	TGTGCCTCGGGCGGACAGGGTTACTATGGCTACACCTTC	CASGGQGYYGYTF
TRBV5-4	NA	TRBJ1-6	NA	TGTGCCAGCACTGACAGGAGCTCCTATAATTCACCCCTCCACTTT	CASTDRSSYNSPLHF
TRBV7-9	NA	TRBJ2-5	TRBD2	TGTGCCAGCAGCTTAGCGCTGGCGGGAGGGCAAGAGACCCAATACTTC	CASSLALAGGQETQYF
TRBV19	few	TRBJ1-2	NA	TGTGCCAGTAGTATAGCCGGGGGTTCTAACTATGGCTACACCTTC	CASSIAGGSNYGYTF
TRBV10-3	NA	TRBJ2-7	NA	TGTGCCATCAGTGACTCAGGATCCTACGAGCAGTACTTC	CAISDSGSYEQYF
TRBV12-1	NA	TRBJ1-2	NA	TGTGCCAGCAGCCCAACGGCGGTGGGTAAGCATGGCTACACCTTC	CASSPTAVGKHGYTF
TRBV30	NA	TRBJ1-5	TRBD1	TGTGCCTGGAGTGTACGAGGGACAGGGGCGGGTCAGCCCCAGCATTTT	CAWSVRGTGAGQPQHF
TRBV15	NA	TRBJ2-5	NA	TGTGCCACCAGCAGAGGAGAAGAGACCCAGTACTTC	CATSRGEETQYF
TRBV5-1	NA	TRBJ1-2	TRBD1	TGCGCCAGCAGCCCGGCGGGACAGCTTTCCCACACCTTC	CASSPAGQLSHTF
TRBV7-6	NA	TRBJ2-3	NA	TGTGCCAGCAGCTTAGCGCGTCTCCGAGGCACAGATACGCAGTATTTT	CASSLARLRGTDTQYF
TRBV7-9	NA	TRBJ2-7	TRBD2	TGTGCCAGCAGCCTAGTTGGGGGGGACTCCTACGAGCAGTACTTC	CASSLVGGDSYEQYF
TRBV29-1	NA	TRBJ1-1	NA	TGCAGCGTTGAAGAGCGGGGGATGAACACTGAAGCTTTCTTT	CSVEERGMNTEAFF
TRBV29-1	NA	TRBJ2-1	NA	TGCGTCTGCGGGGGCCCCTACAATGAGCAGTTCTTC	CVCGGPYNEQFF
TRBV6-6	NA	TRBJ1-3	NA	TGTGCCAGCCGCCCCAGGGAATCTGGAAACACCATATATTTT	CASRPRESGNTIYF
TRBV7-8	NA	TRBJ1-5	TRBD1	TGTGCCAGCAGCTTAAGCCGGGACAGGAGAATAAGCAATCAGCCCCAGCATTTT	CASSLSRDRRISNQPQHF
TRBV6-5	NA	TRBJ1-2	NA	TGTGCCAGCAGTTACCTAGGCAGGGGATATGGCTACACCTTC	CASSYLGRGYGYTF
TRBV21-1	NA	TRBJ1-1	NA	TGTGCCAGCAGCAAACTAGGGAAAGGGGCCATGAACACTGAAGCTTTCTTT	CASSKLGKGAMNTEAFF
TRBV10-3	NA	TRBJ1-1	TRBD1	TGTGCCATCAGCGTTACGAACAGGGGGAGAAACACTGAAGCTTTCTTT	CAISVTNRGRNTEAFF
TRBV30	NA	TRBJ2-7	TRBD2	TGTGCCTGGAGTATCCCTAAACTAGCGGGGGACTACGAGCAGTACTTC	CAWSIPKLAGDYEQYF